These T cell receptor beta chains were read from a single sample in a study of CD8 T cells in ankylosing spondylitis. TCRdb used MiXCR to reprocess the 5' RACE reads, holding one entry per CDR3 protein. The data contain about 39,000 distinct CDR3 sequences, roughly 3% of them seen just once; the ten biggest clones take up about 3%. The sequencing input was blood, either unsorted or a sorted T cell fraction (not recorded which). These receptors were taken from a male donor with ankylosing spondylitis or in good health (not recorded which). Each CDR3 is given with its conserved first and last residue. A D gene is named only where the DNA matches it firmly. Some rows mark clone size as missing; the rest say once, few, many or name a class of expanded clone.

many	.	TRBJ1-1	TRBV9	TGTGCCAGCAGCGTAGAGCCCACAGGAGACACTGAAGCTTTCTTT	CASSVEPTGDTEAFF
many	.	TRBJ2-1	TRBV9	TGTGCCAGCAGCCCAGGGTGGGGGACGCGCCATTGGGATGAGCAGTTCTTC	CASSPGWGTRHWDEQFF
many	.	TRBJ1-2	TRBV9	TGTGCCAGCAGCGTAGGGCAGGGGATCTATGGCTACACCTTC	CASSVGQGIYGYTF
few	.	TRBJ2-2	TRBV9	TGTGCCAGCAGCGTAGTGTCCGGCGGGGACACCGGGGAGCTGTTTTTT	CASSVVSGGDTGELFF
many	TRBD2	TRBJ2-2	TRBV9	TGTGCCAGCAGCGCCACGTGGGGGGGTGTCACCGGGGAGCTGTTTTTT	CASSATWGGVTGELFF
many	TRBD2	TRBJ2-1	TRBV9	TGTGCCAGCAGCAAAGGTGGTAGCGGGGGGGCGGGCAATGAGCAGTTCTTC	CASSKGGSGGAGNEQFF
many	.	TRBJ1-1	TRBV9	TGTGCCAGCAGCGTAGATCAAACCATGAACACTGAAGCTTTCTTT	CASSVDQTMNTEAFF
few	.	TRBJ2-5	TRBV9	TGTGCCAGCAGCGTAGCGGGAGCAGAGACCCAGTACTTC	CASSVAGAETQYF
many	.	TRBJ1-1	TRBV9	TGTGCCAGCAGCGTAGAACCAGAGATCCCGAGGGCTTTCTTT	CASSVEPEIPRAFF
many	.	TRBJ2-3	TRBV9	TGTGCCAGCAGCGTATTGGGGGGGCGCACAGATACGCAGTATTTT	CASSVLGGRTDTQYF
many	.	TRBJ2-2	TRBV9	TGTGCCAGCACAATGGACCACACCGGGGAGCTGTTTTTT	CASTMDHTGELFF
many	TRBD2	TRBJ2-2	TRBV9	TGTGCCAGCAGCGTAGCAAGCGGGAGCACCGGGGAGCTGTTTTTT	CASSVASGSTGELFF
many	TRBD1	TRBJ1-5	TRBV9	TGTGCCAGCAGCGTGGGACAGGGGAACCTTTGGCCCCAGCATTTT	CASSVGQGNLWPQHF
many	TRBD2	TRBJ2-1	TRBV9	TGTGCCAGCAGCGTTGTAGCGGGTATCTCCTACAATGAGCAGTTCTTC	CASSVVAGISYNEQFF
few	TRBD2	TRBJ2-1	TRBV9	TGTGCCAGCAGCGTAGGGGAGCGGGGGGGTACGAATGAGCAGTTCTTC	CASSVGERGGTNEQFF
many	TRBD2	TRBJ2-5	TRBV9	TGTGCCAGCAGCCCAACTAGCGGGGGGGCGGTAATAGGGGAGACCCAGTACTTC	CASSPTSGGAVIGETQYF
many	TRBD1	TRBJ1-2	TRBV9	TGTGCCAGCAGCGACAGGGGGTTCGGCTACACCTTC	CASSDRGFGYTF
many	.	TRBJ1-1	TRBV9	TGTGCCAGCAGCGTAGAGGAGGGGGGGTTGGCTTTCTTT	CASSVEEGGLAFF
many	TRBD1	TRBJ2-5	TRBV9	TGTGCCAGCAGCCCTCTTCCGGACAGGGGACAGACCCAGTACTTC	CASSPLPDRGQTQYF
.	TRBD1	TRBJ1-2	TRBV9	TGTGCCAGCAGCGTAGAAGGACAGGGGGCGGCCGGCTACACCTTC	CASSVEGQGAAGYTF
many	.	TRBJ2-3	TRBV9	TGTGCCAGCAGCGTAGGAACGGGAGCGAGCACAGATACGCAGTATTTT	CASSVGTGASTDTQYF
many	TRBD1	TRBJ1-1	TRBV9	TGTGCCAGCAGCGTAGCCGTCACAGGGGGAACTGAAGCTTTCTTT	CASSVAVTGGTEAFF
many	TRBD1	TRBJ2-1	TRBV9	TGTGCCAGCAGCGTATCGGGACAGGACTACAATGAGCAGTTCTTC	CASSVSGQDYNEQFF
many	.	TRBJ1-4	TRBV9	TGTGCCAGCAGCGCGTTACAGGGTAATAATGAAAAACTGTTTTTT	CASSALQGNNEKLFF
many	.	TRBJ1-3	TRBV9	TGTGCCAGCAGCGTCGACAGTTCAGCCTCTGGAAACACCATATATTTT	CASSVDSSASGNTIYF
many	.	TRBJ1-2	TRBV9	TGTGCCAGCAGCGTAGGTACTCTAAGCAACTATGGCTACACCTTC	CASSVGTLSNYGYTF
many	.	TRBJ1-1	TRBV9	TGTGCCAGCAGCCCACGACAGACTCCGGGCACTGAAGCTTTCTTT	CASSPRQTPGTEAFF
many	TRBD2	TRBJ2-5	TRBV9	TGTGCCAGCAGCCGGGGGGGGGCTCGAGAGACCCAGTACTTC	CASSRGGARETQYF
many	.	TRBJ1-1	TRBV9	TGTGCCAGCAGCGTAGAACAGGGCGGGACTGAAGCTTTCTTT	CASSVEQGGTEAFF
many	.	TRBJ2-1	TRBV21-1	TGTGCCAGCAGTCCACCGCCTTCACAGGGATCCTACAATGAGCAGTTCTTC	CASSPPPSQGSYNEQFF
.	TRBD1	TRBJ2-2	TRBV9	TGTGCCAGCAGCTTCAGGGACAGGGGAGCCGGGGAGCTGTTTTTT	CASSFRDRGAGELFF
many	.	TRBJ1-4	TRBV9	TGTGCCAGCAGCGTAGGCCTCAGGGCCCATAATGAAAAACTGTTTTTT	CASSVGLRAHNEKLFF
many	.	TRBJ1-5	TRBV14	TGTGCCAGCAGTCTATCCAGGGTTCACCCCCCTAGCAATCAGCCCCAGCATTTT	CASSLSRVHPPSNQPQHF
.	.	TRBJ2-1	TRBV9	TGTGCCAGCAGCGTAGAGGGGTTCGCGTACAATGAGCAGTTCTTC	CASSVEGFAYNEQFF
many	TRBD2	TRBJ2-1	TRBV9	TGTGCCAGCAGCGTAGCTGAAGGACTAGCGGGAAACAATGAGCAGTTCTTC	CASSVAEGLAGNNEQFF
many	.	TRBJ2-3	TRBV9	TGTGCCAGCAGTCCCGGGGCAGGGGAGCTGGCAGATACGCAGTATTTT	CASSPGAGELADTQYF
few	.	TRBJ1-1	TRBV9	TGTGCCAGCGGATTGGTAGGAACTGAAGCTTTCTTT	CASGLVGTEAFF
many	.	TRBJ1-2	TRBV9	TGTGCCAGCAGCGCATACATACCCTCCCTGAGGTACACCTTC	CASSAYIPSLRYTF